This T cell receptor beta chain appears in the sequencing data of a study of cytomegalovirus exposure and HLA in healthy donors. 60 Vbeta and 13 Jbeta primers were used in PCR. Using immunoSEQ multiplex PCR, the repertoire was profiled, and TCRdb retains in-frame clones only, with some absent. The sample has roughly 190,000 clones; 60% to 85% are singletons. Germline V gene sequence: CDR1 MNHEY, CDR2 SMNVEV (reference sequence). Trimming left V 6 bases short and J 1 base short, with 15 bases between. The CDR3 loop spans 15 amino acids. V and J are TRBV27 and TRBJ1-1; no clear D gene. The source is a woman in her thirties or forties in good health and CMV-seronegative. Sequencing was done on a sample of PBMCs. The CDR3 reads CASRRAPTENTEAFF. The CDR3 nucleotides are TGTGCCAGCAGACGAGCTCCCACAGAGAACACTGAAGCTTTCTTT.